The clone carrying this T cell receptor (beta chain) was seen a handful of times. Its target is not known. As the method for making TCR beta libraries, quantitative 5'-RACE with molecular barcodes was used. From the 5' RACE reads, TCRdb called clonotypes with MiXCR, one entry per CDR3 protein. The sample carries a few hundred thousand distinct CDR3 sequences, under 20% recorded once. Germline CDR1 and CDR2: SGDLS and YYNGEE. The CDR3 consists of 14 residues. V gave up 4 bases and J gave up 0 bases; unmatched junction bases: 1. The data were obtained in a study of CD8 T cells in ankylosing spondylitis. Findings of the study overall: Earlier authors reported some of these motif variants in reactive arthritis synovial fluid and blood. Apparently characteristic of ankylosing spondylitis blood was a TCR beta motif (roughly eight highly homologous variants).

Sequenced input: blood, either unsorted or a sorted T cell fraction (not recorded which). The chain carries TRBV9 and TRBJ2-3; TRBD2 agrees at 8 bases. This TCR was sampled from a male donor with ankylosing spondylitis or in good health (not recorded which). CDR3 residues: CASSREGSTDTQYF. Here the CDR3 DNA reads TGTGCCAGCAGCCGGGAGGGTAGCACAGATACGCAGTATTTT.